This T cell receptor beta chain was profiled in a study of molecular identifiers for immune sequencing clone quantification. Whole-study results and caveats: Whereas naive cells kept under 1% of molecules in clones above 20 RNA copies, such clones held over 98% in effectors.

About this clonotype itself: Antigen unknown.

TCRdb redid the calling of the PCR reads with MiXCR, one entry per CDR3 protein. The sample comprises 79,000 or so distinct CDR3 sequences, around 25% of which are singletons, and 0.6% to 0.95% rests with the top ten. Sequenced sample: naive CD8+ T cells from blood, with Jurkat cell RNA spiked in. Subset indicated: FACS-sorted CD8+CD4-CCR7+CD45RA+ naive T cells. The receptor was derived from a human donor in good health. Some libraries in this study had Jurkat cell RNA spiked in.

The CDR3: CASSFSIRTNEKLFF. CDR3 DNA sequence: TGTGCCAGCAGTTTTTCAATCCGCACTAATGAAAAACTGTTTTTT. The V and J genes are TRBV12-3 or TRBV12-4 and TRBJ1-4; no definite D call. This CDR3 spans 15 amino acids. Trimming removed 3 bases from V and 2 bases from J, with 10 bases in between.